The 30 T cell receptor beta chains below all came from one sample that was sequenced in a study of response to subunit inactivated influenza vaccine. TCRdb fed the RT-PCR reads into MiXCR, producing one record per CDR3 protein. The table records a few hundred thousand distinct CDR3 sequences, approximately 14% of them present only once. Sequenced here: PBMCs from blood, sampled 11 to 12 days after vaccination. These receptors were taken from a man over 45 who received an inactivated influenza vaccine.

This sequence joins TRBV12-3 or TRBV12-4 and TRBJ2-5, with D perhaps assigned TRBD1 or TRBD2 (5 bases each). There are 15 residues in the CDR3. V was shortened by 6 bases and J by 2 bases, with 16 bases between the two germline ends. CDR3 loop: CASSPGLASQETQYF. The CDR3 coding sequence is TGTGCCAGCAGCCCGGGGCTGGCGTCACAAGAGACCCAGTACTTC.

The J gene is TRBJ2-5, the V gene TRBV9; D ambiguous. V was pared by 0 bases and J by 2 bases, with 8 bases between. The CDR3 is 14 amino acids. Germline V gene lookup returns CDR1 SGDLS and CDR2 YYNGEE. The CDR3 DNA reads as TGTGCCAGCAGCGTAGGTGCGGCACAAGAGACCCAGTACTTC. Protein product: CASSVGAAQETQYF.

The chain joins TRBV27 to TRBJ2-1; 8 positions match TRBD2. The junction had 14 bases not matched to a gene; V was cut back by 6 bases and J by 4 bases. Germline assignment: CDR1 MNHEY and CDR2 SMNVEV (reference sequence). This CDR3 has 17 residues. The CDR3 DNA is TGTGCCAGCAGCCCATTTAAGGGACTAGATATTTACAATGAGCAGTTCTTC. It translates to CASSPFKGLDIYNEQFF.

This clonotype has just a few counts. The chain couples TRBV29-1 to TRBJ1-1; D remains unclear. Looked up from germline, CDR1 is SQVTM and CDR2 is ANQGSEA. Trimming took 6 bases from V and 1 from J, leaving 9 bases between them. CDR3 size: 12 residues. The CDR3 reads CSVVGRNTEAFF. CDR3 coding DNA: TGCAGCGTAGTAGGGAGGAACACTGAAGCTTTCTTT.

In this sample, this clonotype turned up many times. This sequence joins TRBV11-2 and TRBJ2-2, with D maybe TRBD2 (6 bases). The CDR3 totals 15 residues. Germline V gene lookup returns CDR1 SGHAT and CDR2 FQNNGV. Trimming removed 7 bases from V and 1 base from J, with 13 bases in between. The CDR3 sequence is CASKPLGLNTGELFF. The CDR3 nucleotides read TGTGCCAGCAAGCCTTTGGGACTGAACACCGGGGAGCTGTTTTTT.

The rearrangement uses TRBV18 and TRBJ2-2; TRBD1 aligns across 9 bases. The germline V gene encodes CDR1 KGHSH and CDR2 LQKENI. J lost 1 base, V lost 2 bases, and 2 bases had no gene match. The CDR3 contains 16 residues. CDR3 residues: CASSPGGQGNTGELFF. The CDR3 coding sequence is TGTGCCAGCTCACCAGGGGGACAGGGGAACACCGGGGAGCTGTTTTTT.

This clonotype appeared a few times. The chain joins TRBV24-1 to TRBJ1-4; 9 bases are shared with TRBD1. Germline values: CDR1 KGHDR, CDR2 SFDVKD. After removal of 7 bases from V and 8 bases from J, the junction contained 10 bases not matched to a gene. The CDR3 extends over 15 amino acids. CDR3 in amino acids: CATRRSGTGTEKLFF. CDR3 bases: TGTGCCACCAGGAGATCCGGGACAGGGACGGAAAAACTGTTTTTT.

This chain connects TRBV20-1 to TRBJ1-5; D is uncertain. Trimming removed 0 bases at V and 4 bases at J, with 10 bases between. CDR1 DFQATT and CDR2 SNEGSKA come from the germline V gene (reference sequence). This CDR3 comprises 14 residues. CDR3 in amino acids: CSARDLVSNQPQHF. CDR3 in DNA: TGCAGTGCTAGAGATCTGGTTTCTAATCAGCCCCAGCATTTT.

J is TRBJ2-3 and V is TRBV7-6; 7 bases agree with TRBD1. From germline, CDR1 is SGHVS and CDR2 FNYEAQ. The CDR3 spans 15 residues. The V and J ends lost 4 bases and 4 bases, in that order; junction bases with no gene match: 8. The CDR3 region is CASSSRQGLADTQYF. In DNA form, the CDR3 reads TGTGCCAGCAGCTCCCGACAGGGTTTGGCAGATACGCAGTATTTT. The full variable domain, completed using reference TRBV7-6 and TRBJ2-3, is GAGVSQSPRYKVTKRGQDVALRCDPISGHVSLYWYRQALGQGPEFLTYFNYEAQQDKSGLPNDRFSAERPEGSISTLTIQRTEQRDSAMYRCASSSRQGLADTQYFGPGTRLTVL.

The CDR3 DNA follows: TGTGCCAGCACCGACCCGACCCAGCCCCAGCATTTT. Its protein is CASTDPTQPQHF. V is TRBV28 and J is TRBJ1-5; D unresolved. Trimming stripped 7 bases from V and 7 bases from J, with 11 bases between. Germline CDR1 and CDR2: MDHEN and SYDVKM. This CDR3 is built from 12 residues.

The V call is TRBV20-1, the J call TRBJ2-1; 10 bases are shared with TRBD1. The germline V gene encodes CDR1 DFQATT and CDR2 SNEGSKA (reference sequence). This CDR3 contains 16 residues. Trimming at V came to 5 bases and at J to 4 bases, leaving 11 bases not matched to a gene. The CDR3 here is CSAGGSGTGVYNEQFF. The CDR3 coding sequence is TGCAGTGCTGGGGGTTCCGGGACAGGGGTTTACAATGAGCAGTTCTTC.

This chain links TRBV5-4 with TRBJ1-6; weak D call: TRBD1 (5 bases). CDR3 length: 16 amino acids. Germline V gene lookup returns CDR1 SGHNT and CDR2 YYREEE (reference sequence). V shed 1 base and J shed 0 bases, with 8 bases lying between them. The CDR3 DNA is TGTGCCAGCAGCTTGTTCGGGACCTCCTATAATTCACCCCTCCACTTT. It specifies CASSLFGTSYNSPLHF.

This clonotype turned up a few times. The chain couples TRBV15 to TRBJ2-7; possible D gene TRBD1, 6 bases. This CDR3 has 16 residues. Trimming left V 0 bases short and J 5 bases short, with 17 bases between. Per the germline V gene, CDR1 is LNHNV and CDR2 is YYDKDF (reference sequence). The CDR3 loop reads CATSRDGSGVFHEQYF. The CDR3 nucleotides are TGTGCCACCAGCAGAGATGGGTCAGGGGTCTTCCACGAGCAGTACTTC.

Comment on this clonotype: One end of the junction does not line up with germline, which may come from a read error. The chain couples TRBV20-1 to TRBJ2-7; D might be TRBD1 (6 bases). The CDR3 has 15 residues. CDR1 and CDR2 from the germline V gene are DFQATT and SNEGSKA (reference sequence). CDR3 bases: TGCTGTGCTAGACACTTACAGGGAACAGACTACGAGCAGTACTTC. Protein product: CCARHLQGTDYEQYF.

The chain joins TRBV15 to TRBJ2-7; 8 positions match TRBD2. V lost 0 bases and J lost 12; bases outside the gene matches: 7. Germline values: CDR1 LNHNV, CDR2 YYDKDF (reference sequence). This CDR3 has 13 amino acids. CDR3 sequence reads: CATSRDGGERRYF. CDR3 coding DNA: TGTGCCACCAGCAGAGACGGGGGGGAAAGGCGGTACTTC.

In its sample, this clonotype was seen a few times. The chain has TRBV28 and TRBJ2-2, with unresolved D. The CDR3 sequence is 13 residues long. V shed 11 bases and J shed 1 base, with 11 bases lying between them. Germline assignment: CDR1 MDHEN and CDR2 SYDVKM. The chain's CDR3 is CAYRGRNTGELFF. The CDR3 region has the DNA TGTGCCTACCGAGGTCGGAACACCGGGGAGCTGTTTTTT.

This clonotype was counted a few times. This rearrangement joins TRBV4-2 to TRBJ2-3, with 14 bases that match TRBD2. Germline trimming cut 4 bases from V and 0 bases from J; bases unmatched to any gene: 6. The germline V gene encodes CDR1 LGHNA and CDR2 YNFKEQ. The CDR3 runs to 18 residues. The chain's CDR3 is CASSLGTSGGLSTDTQYF. As DNA, the CDR3 is TGTGCCAGCAGCCTCGGGACTAGCGGGGGCCTTAGCACAGATACGCAGTATTTT.

This clonotype was counted between two and nine times. V and J are TRBV12-3 or TRBV12-4 and TRBJ2-3, with D maybe TRBD1 (6 bases). Between the trimmed V and J ends, which lost 5 bases and 3 bases, there was a span of 15 bases. There are 15 residues in the CDR3. CDR3 residues: CASSPLKQGTDTQYF. CDR3 DNA sequence: TGTGCCAGCAGTCCCCTAAAACAGGGTACAGATACGCAGTATTTT.

The chain employs TRBV28 and TRBJ2-5; 11 nucleotides line up with TRBD2. CDR1 is MDHEN, CDR2 SYDVKM, per germline. The J segment lost 1 base and the V segment lost 2 bases, leaving 3 bases of the junction unmatched. The CDR3 spans 16 residues. For the CDR3, the DNA is TGTGCCAGCAGTTTAATGGGACTAGCGGCCCAAGAGACCCAGTACTTC. This gives the protein CASSLMGLAAQETQYF.

DNA of the CDR3: TGTGCCAGCAGTAAATCCGGGACTAGCGGGAGTTACGAGCAGTACTTC. As protein: CASSKSGTSGSYEQYF. J is TRBJ2-7 and V is TRBV6-1, with 14 bases identical to TRBD2. V dropped 5 bases and J dropped 4; count of bases not matched to a gene: 7. CDR1 and CDR2 (germline): MNHNS, SASEGT. The CDR3 length is 16 residues.

This clonotype showed up many times. The J gene is TRBJ2-1, the V gene TRBV6-6, with D perhaps TRBD2 (5 bases). Per germline, CDR1 MNHNY and CDR2 SVGAGI (reference sequence). The V and J ends lost 7 bases and 12 bases respectively, with 10 bases between them. The CDR3 is 10 residues long. Here the CDR3 reads CASTGEGQFF. DNA for the CDR3: TGTGCCAGCACGGGCGAGGGGCAGTTCTTC.

This clonotype was recorded a few times. This chain joins TRBV4-3 and TRBJ2-7; maybe TRBD1 (6 bases). The CDR3 is 14 amino acids. Trimming stripped 1 base from V and 7 bases from J, with 14 bases between. CDR1 and CDR2 from the germline V gene are LGHNA and YSLEER. The chain's CDR3 is CASSQAGPGVEQYF. CDR3 in DNA: TGCGCCAGCAGCCAAGCGGGGCCAGGGGTTGAGCAGTACTTC.

In its sample, this clonotype was seen a few times. The V gene is TRBV5-1, the J gene TRBJ1-3; D call uncertain. V was trimmed by 7 bases and J by 0 bases, leaving 11 bases between them. The germline V gene has CDR1 SGHRS and CDR2 YFSETQ. This CDR3 is 14 amino acids long. CDR3 sequence: CASGLAVSGNTIYF. Here the CDR3 DNA reads TGCGCCAGCGGTTTGGCGGTCTCTGGAAACACCATATATTTT.

The chain combines TRBV27 with TRBJ2-7; 8 bases match TRBD1. From germline, CDR1 is MNHEY and CDR2 SMNVEV (reference sequence). This CDR3 is 14 amino acids long. With 6 bases clipped from V and 3 bases from J, the junction kept 7 bases outside the gene matches. CDR3 nucleotide sequence: TGTGCCAGCAGCCTGACAGGGGCTAACTACGAGCAGTACTTC. Translation: CASSLTGANYEQYF.

The chain links TRBV28 to TRBJ1-6; 7 nucleotides agree with TRBD1. After removal of 5 bases from V and 2 bases from J, the junction contained 15 bases not matched to a gene. The CDR3 extends over 19 amino acids. The germline CDR1 and CDR2 sequences are MDHEN and SYDVKM. CDR3 coding DNA: TGTGCCAGCAGTATAACCCCAGGGGGGGAGGCCCCCTATAATTCACCCCTCCACTTT. It codes for CASSITPGGEAPYNSPLHF.

A word on this clonotype: Germline and junction disagree at one end, which may indicate a read error. The CDR3 coding sequence is TGTTCCAGCAGCTTTGGCGGTACTTCCTACGAGCAGTACTTC. Its protein is CSSSFGGTSYEQYF. This chain links TRBV7-6 with TRBJ2-7; D remains ambiguous. CDR3 length: 14 amino acids. The germline V gene encodes CDR1 SGHVS and CDR2 FNYEAQ.

This clonotype showed up just a few times. The chain joins TRBV5-1 to TRBJ2-5; TRBD2 might be the D (6 bases). Germline CDR1 and CDR2: SGHRS and YFSETQ. V gave up 4 bases and J gave up 5 bases, with 18 bases separating them. This CDR3 is built from 15 residues. CDR3 DNA sequence: TGCGCCAGCAGCCCCGAGTGGGCGGGGCGGGAGACCCAGTACTTC. Translated: CASSPEWAGRETQYF.

The chain recombines TRBV29-1 with TRBJ2-1; 7 bases map to TRBD1. This CDR3 has 12 residues. Germline assignment: CDR1 SQVTM and CDR2 ANQGSEA. With V trimmed by 7 bases and J by 8 bases, 8 bases remained unmatched. This CDR3 is CSATGAWDEQFF. The CDR3 DNA sequence: TGCAGCGCAACAGGGGCGTGGGATGAGCAGTTCTTC.

This clonotype was seen more than once but under ten times. The chain couples TRBV5-5 to TRBJ2-1; 7 positions match TRBD2. CDR1 SGHKS and CDR2 YYEKEE come from the germline V gene (reference sequence). This CDR3 has 16 amino acids. V trimming: 6 bases; J trimming: 4 bases; junction bases outside the gene matches: 13. The CDR3 DNA sequence: TGTGCCAGCAATCTATATGGGGCTAGCGGTTACAATGAGCAGTTCTTC. This codes for CASNLYGASGYNEQFF.

The CDR3 reads CASSRRDTGYGQKLFF. CDR3 nucleotide sequence: TGTGCCAGCAGCCGACGGGACACAGGTTACGGTCAAAAACTGTTTTTT. The chain couples TRBV5-6 to TRBJ1-4; a weak D match, TRBD1 (6 bases). From germline, CDR1 is SGHDT and CDR2 YYEEEE. This CDR3 is built from 16 residues. Trimming shortened V by 4 bases and J by 9 bases, and 22 bases separated the two germline ends.